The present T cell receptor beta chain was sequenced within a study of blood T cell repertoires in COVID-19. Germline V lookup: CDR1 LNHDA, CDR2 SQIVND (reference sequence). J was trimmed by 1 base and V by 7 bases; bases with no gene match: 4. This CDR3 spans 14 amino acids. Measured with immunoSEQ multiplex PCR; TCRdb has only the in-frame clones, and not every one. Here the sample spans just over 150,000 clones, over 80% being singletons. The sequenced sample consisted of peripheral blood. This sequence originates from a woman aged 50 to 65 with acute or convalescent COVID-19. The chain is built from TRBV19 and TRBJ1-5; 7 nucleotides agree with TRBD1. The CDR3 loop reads CASTLQGSNQPQHF. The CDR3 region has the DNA TGTGCCAGTACCTTACAGGGGAGCAATCAGCCCCAGCATTTT.